This T cell receptor beta chain was obtained from a study of T-cell memory formation after mild COVID-19. MiXCR, run by TCRdb on the 5' RACE reads, gives a single entry per CDR3 protein. The repertoire consists of fewer than 300,000 distinct CDR3 sequences, with over 15% occurring once and the leading ten covering approximately 22%. This receptor was taken from a man between 18 and 35 years old who had mild COVID-19 (a few samples of this study predate the infection). Cell type and time point are not known. Material: PBMCs or a T cell subset sorted from them (not recorded which).

DNA for the CDR3: TGCAGTGCTGCAGGGTACCACTCCTACGAGCAGTACTTC. As protein: CSAAGYHSYEQYF. The V gene is TRBV20-1, the J gene TRBJ2-7, with a weak D call TRBD1 (5 bases). In germline, CDR1 is DFQATT, CDR2 SNEGSKA (reference sequence). The CDR3 is 13 residues long. Deletions cut 5 bases from V and 0 bases from J, with 11 bases between.